The sequence of this TCR beta chain was determined in a study (dated by TCRdb to the mid-2010s). To note about this clonotype: Its antigen specificity is not known. No base quality values were provided; no much bigger clone lies one nucleotide off.

Preparation of the library involved RT-PCR. Sequencing took place on an Illumina MiSeq. TCRdb passed the public sequencing reads through fastp at Q25 and MiXCR, retaining productive beta sequences. Each entry merges the rows of one CDR3 protein and shows their most common DNA and genes. This sample lists about 680,000 distinct CDR3 sequences; over 12% were detected once. The ten most abundant clones make up 3.6% of the sample. V is trimmed back by 4 bases and J by 7 bases, and the junction contains 14 bases that no gene match accounts for. The germline V gene supplies CDR1 SGHDT and CDR2 YYEEEE. The CDR3 runs 16 residues from the cysteine to the phenylalanine. Only CDR3 DNA is held: 48 bases, read in frame from base 1.

Sequencing was performed on memory CD4+ T cells from blood. The rearranged chain carries TRBV5-6 and TRBJ1-1, and 9 bases in between align with TRBD1. The source is a female donor in good health, serving as a healthy control. CDR3 loop: CASSRGGGQGYYEAFF. The nucleotides are TGTGCCAGCAGCCGAGGTGGAGGACAGGGGTATTATGAAGCTTTCTTT.